This TCR beta chain came from a study of human T cells and chemical hapten exposure. This clonotype has at least ten counts. Each CDR3 protein gets one entry after TCRdb re-called the RACE reads with MiXCR. The sample has some 64,000 distinct CDR3 sequences; about 11% are singletons. Trimming left V 0 bases short and J 4 bases short, with 14 bases between. Looked up from germline, CDR1 is SGDLS and CDR2 is YYNGEE. The CDR3 has 15 amino acids. The time point denotes: patch test 3, about 24 weeks after DPC sensitization. Noted treatment: therapeutic diphenylcyclopropenone sensitization with weekly scalp DPC.

The sequencing here drew on whole blood, taken in connection with sensitization to the hapten diphenylcyclopropenone (DPC). The clonotype originates from a woman under 40 with alopecia areata. Some clones in this sample may be carry-over from other donors' samples. The chain couples TRBV9 to TRBJ2-7; TRBD2 might be the D (6 bases). Written as DNA, the CDR3 is TGTGCCAGCAGCGTAGGTGTATCGGGAGCATACGAGCAGTACTTC. Translation gives CASSVGVSGAYEQYF. The full variable domain, its missing parts supplied by reference TRBV9 and TRBJ2-7, is DSGVTQTPKHLITATGQRVTLRCSPRSGDLSVYWYQQSLDQGLQFLIQYYNGEERAKGNILERFSAQQFPDLHSELNLSSLELGDSALYFCASSVGVSGAYEQYFGPGTRLTVT.